This T cell receptor beta chain stems from a study of T cells after yellow fever vaccination. General study results and limits: A minor fraction of clonotypes spanned both CD4 and CD8 compartments. Once the booster was given, most primary-vaccination clones reappeared, at around 95% for CD4 and over 85% for CD8.

Of note for this clonotype: The antigen is unknown.

One entry per CDR3 protein, called by TCRdb with MiXCR from the 5' RACE reads. The sample contains around 400,000 distinct CDR3 sequences, 11% of which appear only once. Per germline, CDR1 SQVTM and CDR2 ANQGSEA. With 3 bases removed from V and 5 bases from J, the gap between germline ends came to 7 bases. The CDR3 runs 12 residues. The rearrangement uses TRBV29-1 and TRBJ1-4; D unresolved. This clonotype was obtained from a man between 18 and 29 years old who received the YFV17D yellow fever vaccine. The source was PBMCs, collected on the day of the first yellow fever vaccination. CDR3 sequence reads: CSVELENEKLFF. Here the CDR3 DNA reads TGCAGCGTTGAGTTAGAAAATGAAAAACTGTTTTTT.